The 4 T cell receptor beta chains below come from one sample, sequenced in a study of blood T cell repertoires in COVID-19. Sequencing used immunoSEQ multiplex PCR; TCRdb keeps in-frame clones, though not all of them. The table includes 50,000 to 65,000 clones, more than 75% detected once. Input material: peripheral blood. These receptors originate from a woman aged 55 to 70 with acute or convalescent COVID-19.

This chain uses TRBV7-4 with TRBJ2-1; 7 nucleotides match TRBD2. The junction had 4 bases not matched to a gene; V was cut back by 2 bases and J by 3 bases. In germline, CDR1 is SGHVT, CDR2 SQSDAQ. This CDR3 spans 15 amino acids. CDR3 bases: TGTGCCAGCAGCTTACGGGGGGTTTTCTACAATGAGCAGTTCTTC. This sequence encodes CASSLRGVFYNEQFF.

J is TRBJ2-3 and V is TRBV14; D unresolved. The V end lost 1 base, the J end lost 5 bases, and 13 bases lay between the germline ends. Germline V lookup: CDR1 SGHDN, CDR2 FVKESK. The CDR3 contains 15 residues. CDR3: CASSQVLGIQDTQYF. CDR3 nucleotide sequence: TGTGCCAGCAGCCAAGTGCTGGGCATCCAAGATACGCAGTATTTT.

This clone was observed once. This chain connects TRBV10-1 to TRBJ2-2, with 8 bases matching TRBD2. Germline V lookup: CDR1 WNHNN, CDR2 SYGVQD (reference sequence). The CDR3 contains 21 residues. V lost 4 bases, J lost 1 base, and 20 bases stayed unmatched. Written as DNA, the CDR3 is TGCGCCAGCAGTGTGATATGGCGGGGGGAGGGTATTTTGGGGAACACCGGGGAGCTGTTTTTT. Translation gives CASSVIWRGEGILGNTGELFF.

The chain is built from TRBV6-5 and TRBJ1-2; 9 nucleotides match TRBD1. Germline V gene data show CDR1 as MNHEY and CDR2 as SVGAGI. The CDR3 is 15 amino acids. V trimming: 3 bases; J trimming: 7 bases; junction bases outside the gene matches: 9. The CDR3 region has the DNA TGTGCCAGCAGTTATGTCCGGGACAGGGTACGTGGCTACACCTTC. Amino acids: CASSYVRDRVRGYTF.